Here is one T cell receptor beta chain with its context. The entry originates in a study of blood T cell repertoires in COVID-19. Study information: The samples span acute and convalescent COVID-19 from the United States, Italy and Spain. Sources were T cells, B-cell-depleted T cells, or PBMCs; the material itself was cDNA or gDNA.

In the authors' workflow: Amplification with reference gene primers provided the estimates of nucleated cell counts. Clones were sequenced by immunoSEQ multiplex PCR, and TCRdb holds only the in-frame ones, with some missing. Clone size and the V and J calls come from that table; the DNA yielded D and trimming. This sample yields about 110,000 clones, of which around 86% are seen a single time; under 5% belongs to the top ten. This receptor was identified in a woman aged 70-85 years with acute or convalescent COVID-19. The sample consisted of peripheral blood.

CDR3 protein: CAWSRGTGVFGDTQYF. For the CDR3, the DNA is TGTGCCTGGAGTAGGGGGACAGGGGTTTTCGGGGATACGCAGTATTTT. J is TRBJ2-3 and V is TRBV30; TRBD1 matches at 10 bases. Germline CDR1 and CDR2: GTSNPN and SVGIG (reference sequence). Germline trimming cut 2 bases from V and 6 bases from J; bases unmatched to any gene: 11. The CDR3 is 16 residues long.